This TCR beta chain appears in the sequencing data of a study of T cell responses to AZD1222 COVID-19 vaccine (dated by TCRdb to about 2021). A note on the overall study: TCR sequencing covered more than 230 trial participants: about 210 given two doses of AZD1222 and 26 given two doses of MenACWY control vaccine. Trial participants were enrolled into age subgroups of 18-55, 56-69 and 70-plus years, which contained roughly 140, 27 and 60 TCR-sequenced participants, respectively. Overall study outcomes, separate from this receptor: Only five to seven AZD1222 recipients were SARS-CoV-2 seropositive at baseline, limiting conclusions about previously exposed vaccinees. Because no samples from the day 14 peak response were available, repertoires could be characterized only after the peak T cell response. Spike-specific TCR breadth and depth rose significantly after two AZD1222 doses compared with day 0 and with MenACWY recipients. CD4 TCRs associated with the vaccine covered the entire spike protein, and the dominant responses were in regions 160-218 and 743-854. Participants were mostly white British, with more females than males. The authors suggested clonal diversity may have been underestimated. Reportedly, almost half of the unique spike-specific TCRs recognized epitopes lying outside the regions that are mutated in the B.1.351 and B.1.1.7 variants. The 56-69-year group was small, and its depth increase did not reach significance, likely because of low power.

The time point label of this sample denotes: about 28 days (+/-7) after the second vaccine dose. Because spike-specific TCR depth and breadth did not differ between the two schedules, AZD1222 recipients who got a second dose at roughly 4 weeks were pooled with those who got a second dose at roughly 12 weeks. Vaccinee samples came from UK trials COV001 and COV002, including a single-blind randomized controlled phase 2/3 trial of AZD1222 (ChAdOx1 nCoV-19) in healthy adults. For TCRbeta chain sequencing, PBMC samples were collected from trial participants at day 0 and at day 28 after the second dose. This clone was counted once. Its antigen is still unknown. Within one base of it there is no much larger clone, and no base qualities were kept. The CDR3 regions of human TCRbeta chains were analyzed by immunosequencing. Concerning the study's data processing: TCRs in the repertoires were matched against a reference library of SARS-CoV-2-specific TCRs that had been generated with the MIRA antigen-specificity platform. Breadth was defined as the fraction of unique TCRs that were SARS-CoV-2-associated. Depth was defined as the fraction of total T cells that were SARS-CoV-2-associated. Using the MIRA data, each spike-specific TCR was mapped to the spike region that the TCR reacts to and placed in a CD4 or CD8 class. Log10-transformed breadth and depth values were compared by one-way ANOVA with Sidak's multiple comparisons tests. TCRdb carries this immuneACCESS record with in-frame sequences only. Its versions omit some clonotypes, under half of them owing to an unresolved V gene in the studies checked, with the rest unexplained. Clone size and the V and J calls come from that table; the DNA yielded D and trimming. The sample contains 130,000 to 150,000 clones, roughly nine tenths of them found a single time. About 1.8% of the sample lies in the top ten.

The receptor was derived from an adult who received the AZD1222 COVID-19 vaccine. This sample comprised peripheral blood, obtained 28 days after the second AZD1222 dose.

The CDR3 region has the sequence CASSVLAGEAQETQYF. The nucleotide sequence reads as follows: TGTGCCAGCAGCGTACTAGCGGGAGAGGCCCAAGAGACCCAGTACTTC. The rearranged segments are TRBV9 and TRBJ2-5; 10 nucleotides in the junction match TRBD2. According to the germline V gene, CDR1 reads SGDLS and CDR2 reads YYNGEE. The CDR3 goes from the cysteine to the phenylalanine over 16 residues. Here the CDR3 DNA is all that survives: 48 bases in frame from base 1. Germline trimming amounts to 1 base on V and 1 base on J, with 4 as the count of junction bases outside the gene matches.